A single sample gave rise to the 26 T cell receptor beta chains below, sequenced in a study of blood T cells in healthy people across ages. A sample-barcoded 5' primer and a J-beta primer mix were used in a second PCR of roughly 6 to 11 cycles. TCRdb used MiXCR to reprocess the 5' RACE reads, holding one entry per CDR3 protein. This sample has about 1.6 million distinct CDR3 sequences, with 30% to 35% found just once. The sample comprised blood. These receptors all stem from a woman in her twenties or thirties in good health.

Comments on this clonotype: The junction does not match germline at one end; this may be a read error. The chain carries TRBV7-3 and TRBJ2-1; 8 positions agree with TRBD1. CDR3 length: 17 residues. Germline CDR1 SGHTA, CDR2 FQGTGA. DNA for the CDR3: TGTGCCAGCAGCTTACAACAGGGGGTGAGCTCCTACAATGATCAGTTCTTC. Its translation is CASSLQQGVSSYNDQFF.

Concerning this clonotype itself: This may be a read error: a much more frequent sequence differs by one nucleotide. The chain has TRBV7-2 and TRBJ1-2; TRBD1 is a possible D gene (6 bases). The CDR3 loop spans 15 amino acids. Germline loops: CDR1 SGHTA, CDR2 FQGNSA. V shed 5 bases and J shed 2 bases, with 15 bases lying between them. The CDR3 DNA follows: TGTGCCAGCAGCCACGACAGGTGGCCCAACTATGGCTACACCTTC. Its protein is CASSHDRWPNYGYTF.

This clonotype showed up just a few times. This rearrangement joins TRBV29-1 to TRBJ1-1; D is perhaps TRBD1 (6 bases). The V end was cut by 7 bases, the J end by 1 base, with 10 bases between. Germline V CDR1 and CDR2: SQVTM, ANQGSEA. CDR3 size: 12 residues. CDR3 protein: CSADSPNTEAFF. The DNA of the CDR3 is TGCAGCGCGGACAGCCCGAACACTGAAGCTTTCTTT. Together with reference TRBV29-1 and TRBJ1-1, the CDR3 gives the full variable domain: SAVISQKPSRDICQRGTSLTIQCQVDSQVTMMFWYRQQPGQSLTLIATANQGSEATYESGFVIDKFPISRPNLTFSTLTVSNMSPEDSSIYLCSADSPNTEAFFGQGTRLTVV.

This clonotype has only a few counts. The CDR3 here is CSVEQGGPREQYF. CDR3 nucleotides: TGCAGCGTTGAGCAGGGGGGGCCTCGCGAGCAGTACTTC. V is TRBV29-1 and J is TRBJ2-7; D is tentatively TRBD1 or TRBD2 (7 bases each). The CDR3 is 13 amino acids. Trimming left V 3 bases short and J 6 bases short, with 15 bases between. Germline loops: CDR1 SQVTM, CDR2 ANQGSEA.

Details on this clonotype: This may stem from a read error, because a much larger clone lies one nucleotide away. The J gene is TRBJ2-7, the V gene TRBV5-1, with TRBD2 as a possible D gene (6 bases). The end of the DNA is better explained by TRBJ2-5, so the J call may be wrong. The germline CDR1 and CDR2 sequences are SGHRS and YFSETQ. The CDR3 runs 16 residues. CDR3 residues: CASSIKPGDGSETQYF. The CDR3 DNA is TGCGCCAGCAGCATTAAGCCGGGGGACGGGAGCGAGACCCAGTACTTC.

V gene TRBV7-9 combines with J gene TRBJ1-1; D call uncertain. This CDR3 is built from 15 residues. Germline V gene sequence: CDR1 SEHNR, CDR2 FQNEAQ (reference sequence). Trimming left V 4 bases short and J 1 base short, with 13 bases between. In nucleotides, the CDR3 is TGTGCCAGCAGCTCCCTAGCCGAGGGGAACACTGAAGCTTTCTTT. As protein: CASSSLAEGNTEAFF.

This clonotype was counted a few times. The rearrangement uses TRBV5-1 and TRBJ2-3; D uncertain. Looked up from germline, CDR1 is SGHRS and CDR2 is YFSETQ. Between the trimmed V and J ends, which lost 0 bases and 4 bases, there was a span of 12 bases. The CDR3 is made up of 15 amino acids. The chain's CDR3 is CASSLERRNSDTQYF. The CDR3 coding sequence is TGCGCCAGCAGCTTGGAACGAAGGAATTCAGATACGCAGTATTTT.

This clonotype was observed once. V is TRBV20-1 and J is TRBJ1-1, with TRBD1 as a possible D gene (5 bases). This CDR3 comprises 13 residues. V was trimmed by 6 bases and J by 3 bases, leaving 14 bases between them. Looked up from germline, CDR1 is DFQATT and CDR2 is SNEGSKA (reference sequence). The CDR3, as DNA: TGCAGTGCCCCGAAAAGGGGAGACACTGAAGCTTTCTTT. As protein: CSAPKRGDTEAFF.

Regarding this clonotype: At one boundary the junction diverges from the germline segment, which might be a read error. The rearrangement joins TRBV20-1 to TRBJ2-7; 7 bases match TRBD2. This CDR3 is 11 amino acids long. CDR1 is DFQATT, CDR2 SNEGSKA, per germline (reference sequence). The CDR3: CSATGDYGQYF. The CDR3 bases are TGCAGTGCTACGGGGGACTACGGGCAGTACTTC.

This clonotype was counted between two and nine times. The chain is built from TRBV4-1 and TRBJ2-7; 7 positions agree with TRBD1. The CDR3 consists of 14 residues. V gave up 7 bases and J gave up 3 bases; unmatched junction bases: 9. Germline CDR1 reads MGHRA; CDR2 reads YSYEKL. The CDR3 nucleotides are TGCGCCAGCAAAACCAAGACAGGGAACTACGAGCAGTACTTC. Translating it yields CASKTKTGNYEQYF.

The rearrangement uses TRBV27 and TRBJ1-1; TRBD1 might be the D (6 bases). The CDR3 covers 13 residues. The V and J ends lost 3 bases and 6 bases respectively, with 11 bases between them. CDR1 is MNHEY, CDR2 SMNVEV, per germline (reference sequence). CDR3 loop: CASSFQGRSEAFF. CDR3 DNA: TGTGCCAGCAGTTTTCAGGGGAGGTCTGAAGCTTTCTTT.

The CDR3 is CASSEFSGIIYNEQFF. The DNA for the CDR3 is TGTGCCAGCAGTGAGTTTAGCGGGATTATATACAATGAGCAGTTCTTC. The chain employs TRBV2 and TRBJ2-1, with 8 bases aligning to TRBD2. CDR1 and CDR2 from the germline V gene are SNHLY and FYNNEI. J gave up 4 bases and V 3 bases, and 8 bases lay outside the gene matches. The CDR3 is 16 amino acids.

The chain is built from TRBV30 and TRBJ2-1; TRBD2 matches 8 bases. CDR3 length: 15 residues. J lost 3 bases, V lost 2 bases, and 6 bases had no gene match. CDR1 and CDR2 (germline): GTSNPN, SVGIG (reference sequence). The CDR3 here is CAWSPKAGGYNEQFF. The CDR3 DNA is TGTGCCTGGAGTCCCAAGGCGGGAGGCTACAATGAGCAGTTCTTC.

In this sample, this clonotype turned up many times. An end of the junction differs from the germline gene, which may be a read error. CDR3: CASSLTGSNQPQHF. The CDR3 DNA sequence: TGCGCCAGCAGCTTAACAGGATCCAATCAGCCCCAGCATTTT. The chain joins TRBV12-3 or TRBV12-4 to TRBJ1-5; a weak D match, TRBD1 (5 bases). This CDR3 contains 14 residues.

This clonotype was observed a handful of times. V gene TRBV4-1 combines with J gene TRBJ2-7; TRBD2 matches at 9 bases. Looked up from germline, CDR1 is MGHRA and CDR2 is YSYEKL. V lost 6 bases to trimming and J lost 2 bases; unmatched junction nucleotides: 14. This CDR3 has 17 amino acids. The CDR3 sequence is CASRVATSGAGAYEQYF. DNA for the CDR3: TGCGCCAGCAGGGTCGCGACTAGCGGAGCGGGGGCCTACGAGCAGTACTTC.

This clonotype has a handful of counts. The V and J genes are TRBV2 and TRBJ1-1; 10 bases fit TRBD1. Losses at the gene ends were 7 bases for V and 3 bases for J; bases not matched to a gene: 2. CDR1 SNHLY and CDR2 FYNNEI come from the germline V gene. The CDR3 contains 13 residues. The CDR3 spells CASKGQGYTEAFF. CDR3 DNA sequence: TGTGCCAGCAAGGGACAGGGGTACACTGAAGCTTTCTTT. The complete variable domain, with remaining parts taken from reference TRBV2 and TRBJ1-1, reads EPEVTQTPSHQVTQMGQEVILRCVPISNHLYFYWYRQILGQKVEFLVSFYNNEISEKSEIFDDQFSVERPDGSNFTLKIRSTKLEDSAMYFCASKGQGYTEAFFGQGTRLTVV.

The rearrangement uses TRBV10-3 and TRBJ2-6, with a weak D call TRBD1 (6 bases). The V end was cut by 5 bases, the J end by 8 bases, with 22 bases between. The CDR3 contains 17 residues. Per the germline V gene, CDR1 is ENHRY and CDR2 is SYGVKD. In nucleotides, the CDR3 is TGTGCCATCAGTTGGGGCAGGTTAGGGGGAATGACCAACGTCCTGACTTTC. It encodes CAISWGRLGGMTNVLTF.

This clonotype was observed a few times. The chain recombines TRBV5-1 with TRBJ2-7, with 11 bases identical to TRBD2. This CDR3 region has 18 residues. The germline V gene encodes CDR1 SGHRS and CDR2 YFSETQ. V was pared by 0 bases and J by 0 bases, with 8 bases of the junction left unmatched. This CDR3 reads CASSLGPGTSGFSYEQYF. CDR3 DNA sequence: TGCGCCAGCAGCTTGGGGCCTGGGACTAGCGGATTCTCCTACGAGCAGTACTTC. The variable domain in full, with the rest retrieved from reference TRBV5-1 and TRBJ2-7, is KAGVTQTPRYLIKTRGQQVTLSCSPISGHRSVSWYQQTPGQGLQFLFEYFSETQRNKGNFPGRFSGRQFSNSRSEMNVSTLELGDSALYLCASSLGPGTSGFSYEQYFGPGTRLTVT.

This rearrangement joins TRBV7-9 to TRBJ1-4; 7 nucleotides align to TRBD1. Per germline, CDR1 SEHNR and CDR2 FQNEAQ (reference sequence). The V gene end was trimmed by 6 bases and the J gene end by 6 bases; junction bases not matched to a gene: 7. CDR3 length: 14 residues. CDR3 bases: TGTGCCAGCAGTCGGAGACAGGGACATGAAAAACTGTTTTTT. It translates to CASSRRQGHEKLFF.

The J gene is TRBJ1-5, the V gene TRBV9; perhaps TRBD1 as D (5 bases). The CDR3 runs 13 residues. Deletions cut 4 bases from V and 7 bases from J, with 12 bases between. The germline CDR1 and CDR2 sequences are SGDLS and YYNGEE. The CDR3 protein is CASSPGVRQPQHF. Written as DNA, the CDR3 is TGTGCCAGCAGCCCGGGGGTCAGGCAGCCCCAGCATTTT.

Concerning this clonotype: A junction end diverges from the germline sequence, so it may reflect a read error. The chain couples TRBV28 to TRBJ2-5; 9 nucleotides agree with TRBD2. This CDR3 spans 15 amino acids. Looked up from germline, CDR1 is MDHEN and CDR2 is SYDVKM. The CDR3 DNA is TGTGTCAGCAGTTTAGGGCTAGCGGGACAAGAGACCCAGTACTTC. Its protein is CVSSLGLAGQETQYF.

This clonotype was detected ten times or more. This CDR3 reads CASSPPEELTQYF. CDR3 nucleotide sequence: TGCGCCAGCAGCCCACCGGAAGAGTTAACGCAGTATTTT. The V call is TRBV5-1, the J call TRBJ2-3, with D uncertain. V lost 4 bases to trimming and J lost 9 bases, with 15 bases between them. Germline V gene lookup returns CDR1 SGHRS and CDR2 YFSETQ. CDR3 length equals 13 residues.

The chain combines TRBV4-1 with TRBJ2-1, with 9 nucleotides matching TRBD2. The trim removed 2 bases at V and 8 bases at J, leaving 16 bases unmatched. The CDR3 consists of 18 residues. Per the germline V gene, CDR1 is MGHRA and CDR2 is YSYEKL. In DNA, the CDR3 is TGCGCCAGCAGCCAATCTGGATGTAGCGGGAGATATGCATATGAGCAGTTCTTC. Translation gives CASSQSGCSGRYAYEQFF.

CDR3 coding DNA: TGTGCCAGCAGTTTAGGTTTGGGGGAGGGTCAGCCCCAGCATTTT. The encoded protein is CASSLGLGEGQPQHF. The chain employs TRBV12-3 or TRBV12-4 and TRBJ1-5; weak D call: TRBD1 (5 bases). The V end lost 1 base, the J end lost 6 bases, and 13 bases lay between the germline ends. This CDR3 has 15 amino acids.

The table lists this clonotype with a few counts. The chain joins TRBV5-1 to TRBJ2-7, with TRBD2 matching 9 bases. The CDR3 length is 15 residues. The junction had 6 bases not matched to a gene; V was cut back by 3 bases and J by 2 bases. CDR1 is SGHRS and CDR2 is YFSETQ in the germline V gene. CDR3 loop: CASSSASGTPYEQYF. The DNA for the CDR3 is TGCGCCAGCAGCTCCGCTAGCGGGACGCCCTACGAGCAGTACTTC.

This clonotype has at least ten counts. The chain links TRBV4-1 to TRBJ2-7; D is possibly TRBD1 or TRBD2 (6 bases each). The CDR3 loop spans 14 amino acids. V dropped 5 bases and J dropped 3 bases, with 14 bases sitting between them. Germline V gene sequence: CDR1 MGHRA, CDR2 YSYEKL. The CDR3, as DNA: TGCGCCAGCAGCGAGGGGGGACCGGGCTACGAGCAGTACTTC. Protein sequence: CASSEGGPGYEQYF.